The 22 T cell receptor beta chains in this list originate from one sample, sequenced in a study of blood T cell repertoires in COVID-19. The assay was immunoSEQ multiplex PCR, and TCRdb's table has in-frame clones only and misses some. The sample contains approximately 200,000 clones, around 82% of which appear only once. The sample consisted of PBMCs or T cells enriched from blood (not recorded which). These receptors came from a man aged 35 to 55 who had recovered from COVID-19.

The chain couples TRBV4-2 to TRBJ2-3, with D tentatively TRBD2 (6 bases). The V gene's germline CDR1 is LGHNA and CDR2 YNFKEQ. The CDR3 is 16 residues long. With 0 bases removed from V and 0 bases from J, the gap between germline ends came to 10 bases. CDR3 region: CASSQEGGPSTDTQYF. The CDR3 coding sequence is TGTGCCAGCAGCCAAGAAGGAGGGCCCAGCACAGATACGCAGTATTTT.

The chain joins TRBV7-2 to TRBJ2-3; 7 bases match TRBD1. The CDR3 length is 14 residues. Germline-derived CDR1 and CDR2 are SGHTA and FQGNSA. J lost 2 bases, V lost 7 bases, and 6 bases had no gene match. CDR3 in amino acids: CASNPGQFTDTQYF. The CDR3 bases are TGTGCCAGCAACCCGGGACAGTTCACAGATACGCAGTATTTT. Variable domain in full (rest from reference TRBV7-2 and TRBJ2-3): GAGVSQSPSNKVTEKGKDVELRCDPISGHTALYWYRQSLGQGLEFLIYFQGNSAPDKSGLPSDRFSAERTGGSVSTLTIQRTQQEDSAVYLCASNPGQFTDTQYFGPGTRLTVL.

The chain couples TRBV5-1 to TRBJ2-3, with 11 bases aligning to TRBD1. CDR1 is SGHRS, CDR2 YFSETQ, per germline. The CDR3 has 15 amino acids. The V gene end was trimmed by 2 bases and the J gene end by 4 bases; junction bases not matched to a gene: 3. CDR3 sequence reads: CASSLMDRGPDTQYF. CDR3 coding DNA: TGCGCCAGCAGCTTAATGGACAGGGGGCCAGATACGCAGTATTTT.

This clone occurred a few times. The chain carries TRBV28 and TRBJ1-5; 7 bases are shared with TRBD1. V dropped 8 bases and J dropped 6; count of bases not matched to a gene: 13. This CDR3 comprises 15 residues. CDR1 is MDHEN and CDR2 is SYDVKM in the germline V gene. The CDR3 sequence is CASSSGRGPIQPQHF. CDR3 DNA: TGTGCCAGCTCATCCGGGAGGGGGCCGATTCAGCCCCAGCATTTT.

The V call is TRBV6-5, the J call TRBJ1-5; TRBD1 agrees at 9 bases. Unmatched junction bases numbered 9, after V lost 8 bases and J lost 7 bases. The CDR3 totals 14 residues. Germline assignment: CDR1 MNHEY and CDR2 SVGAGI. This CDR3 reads CASLQGASVQPQHF. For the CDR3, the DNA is TGTGCCAGCCTACAGGGGGCGAGTGTGCAGCCCCAGCATTTT.

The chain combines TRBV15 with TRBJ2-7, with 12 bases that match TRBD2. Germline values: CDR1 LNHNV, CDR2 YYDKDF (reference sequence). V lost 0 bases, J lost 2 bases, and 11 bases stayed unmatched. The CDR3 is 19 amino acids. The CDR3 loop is CATSRDRSASGRVAYEQYF. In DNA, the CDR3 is TGTGCCACCAGCAGAGATCGGTCGGCTAGCGGGAGGGTGGCCTACGAGCAGTACTTC.

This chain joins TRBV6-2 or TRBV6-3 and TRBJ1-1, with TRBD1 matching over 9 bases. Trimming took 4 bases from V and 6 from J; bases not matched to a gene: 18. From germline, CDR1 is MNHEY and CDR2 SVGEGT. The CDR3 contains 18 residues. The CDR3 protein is CASSFPPTGGAEWAEAFF. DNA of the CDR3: TGTGCCAGCAGTTTTCCCCCCACAGGGGGCGCGGAGTGGGCTGAAGCTTTCTTT.

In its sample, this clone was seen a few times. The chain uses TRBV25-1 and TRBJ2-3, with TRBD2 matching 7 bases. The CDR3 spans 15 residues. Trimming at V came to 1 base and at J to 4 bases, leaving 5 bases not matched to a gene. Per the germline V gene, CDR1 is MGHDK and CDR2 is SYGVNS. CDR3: CASSESMGGADTQYF. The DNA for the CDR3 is TGTGCCAGCAGTGAATCCATGGGAGGGGCAGATACGCAGTATTTT.

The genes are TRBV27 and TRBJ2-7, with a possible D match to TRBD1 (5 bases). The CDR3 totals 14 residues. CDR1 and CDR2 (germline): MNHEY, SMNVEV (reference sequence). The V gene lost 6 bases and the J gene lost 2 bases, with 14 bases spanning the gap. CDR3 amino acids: CASSQFWGAYEQYF. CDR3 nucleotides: TGTGCCAGCAGCCAATTCTGGGGCGCCTACGAGCAGTACTTC.

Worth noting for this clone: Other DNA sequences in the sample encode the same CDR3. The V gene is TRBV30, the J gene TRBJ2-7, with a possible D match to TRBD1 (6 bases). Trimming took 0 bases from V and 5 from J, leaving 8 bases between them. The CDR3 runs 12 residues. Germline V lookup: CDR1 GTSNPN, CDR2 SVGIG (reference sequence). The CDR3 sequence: CAWSVQGNEQYF. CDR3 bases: TGTGCCTGGAGTGTACAGGGTAACGAGCAGTACTTC.

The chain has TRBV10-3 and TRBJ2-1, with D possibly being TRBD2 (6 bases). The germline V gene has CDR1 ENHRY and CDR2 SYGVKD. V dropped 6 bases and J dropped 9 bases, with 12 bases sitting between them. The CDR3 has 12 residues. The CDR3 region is CAISFTGAEQFF. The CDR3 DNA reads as TGTGCCATCAGCTTCACGGGAGCTGAGCAGTTCTTC.

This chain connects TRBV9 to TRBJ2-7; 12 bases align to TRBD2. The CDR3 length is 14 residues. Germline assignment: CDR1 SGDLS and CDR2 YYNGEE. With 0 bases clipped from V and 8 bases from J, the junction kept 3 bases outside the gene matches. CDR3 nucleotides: TGTGCCAGCAGCGTAGACACTAGCGGGGGGCAGCAGTACTTC. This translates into CASSVDTSGGQQYF. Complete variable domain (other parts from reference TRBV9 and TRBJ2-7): DSGVTQTPKHLITATGQRVTLRCSPRSGDLSVYWYQQSLDQGLQFLIQYYNGEERAKGNILERFSAQQFPDLHSELNLSSLELGDSALYFCASSVDTSGGQQYFGPGTRLTVT.

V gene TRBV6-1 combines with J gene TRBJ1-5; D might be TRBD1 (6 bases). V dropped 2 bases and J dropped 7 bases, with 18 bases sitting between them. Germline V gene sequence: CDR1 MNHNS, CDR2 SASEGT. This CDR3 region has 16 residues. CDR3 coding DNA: TGTGCCAGCAGTGAATTCGGGGCAGGGGATCGACAGCCCCAGCATTTT. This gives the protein CASSEFGAGDRQPQHF.

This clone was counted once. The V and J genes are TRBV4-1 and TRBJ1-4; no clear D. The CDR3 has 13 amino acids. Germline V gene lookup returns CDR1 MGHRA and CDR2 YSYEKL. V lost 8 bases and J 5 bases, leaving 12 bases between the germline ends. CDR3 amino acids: CASSRVLNEKLFF. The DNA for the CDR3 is TGCGCCAGCTCCCGGGTCCTAAATGAAAAACTGTTTTTT.

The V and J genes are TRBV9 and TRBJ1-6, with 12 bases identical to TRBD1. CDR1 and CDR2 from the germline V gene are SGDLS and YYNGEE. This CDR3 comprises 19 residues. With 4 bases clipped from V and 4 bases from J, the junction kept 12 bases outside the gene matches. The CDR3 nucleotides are TGTGCCAGCAGCCCCCGGGGGGGGACAGGGGGCCAGTATAATTCACCCCTCCACTTT. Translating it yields CASSPRGGTGGQYNSPLHF.

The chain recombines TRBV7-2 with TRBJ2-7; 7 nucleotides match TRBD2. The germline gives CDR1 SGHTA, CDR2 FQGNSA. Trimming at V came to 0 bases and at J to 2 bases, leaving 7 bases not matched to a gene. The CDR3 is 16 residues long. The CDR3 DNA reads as TGTGCCAGCAGCTTAGCTCGGGCTAGCGGACCCTACGAGCAGTACTTC. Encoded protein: CASSLARASGPYEQYF.

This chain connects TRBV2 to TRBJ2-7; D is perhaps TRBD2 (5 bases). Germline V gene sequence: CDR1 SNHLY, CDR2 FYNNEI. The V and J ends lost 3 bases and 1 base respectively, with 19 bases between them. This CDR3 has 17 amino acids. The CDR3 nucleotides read TGTGCCAGCAGTGACGAGTCTTGGAGGATAACTTCCTACGAGCAGTACGTC. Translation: CASSDESWRITSYEQYV.

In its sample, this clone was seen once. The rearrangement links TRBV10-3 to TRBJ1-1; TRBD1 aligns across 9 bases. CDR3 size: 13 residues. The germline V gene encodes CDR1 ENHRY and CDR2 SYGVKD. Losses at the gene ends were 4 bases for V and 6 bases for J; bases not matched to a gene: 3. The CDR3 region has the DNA TGTGCCATCAGTGGACAGGGGGATGCTGAAGCTTTCTTT. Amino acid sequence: CAISGQGDAEAFF.

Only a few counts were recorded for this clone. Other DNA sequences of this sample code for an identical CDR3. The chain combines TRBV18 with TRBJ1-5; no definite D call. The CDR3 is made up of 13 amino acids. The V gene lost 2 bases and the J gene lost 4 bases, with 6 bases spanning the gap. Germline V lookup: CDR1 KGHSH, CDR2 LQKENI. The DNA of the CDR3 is TGTGCCAGCTCACCAGGGGAGAATCAGCCCCAGCATTTT. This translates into CASSPGENQPQHF.

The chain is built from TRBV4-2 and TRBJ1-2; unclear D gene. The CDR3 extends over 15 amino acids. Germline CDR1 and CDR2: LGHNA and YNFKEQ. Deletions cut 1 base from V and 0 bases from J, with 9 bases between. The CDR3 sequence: CASSQGEAANYGYTF. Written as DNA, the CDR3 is TGTGCCAGCAGCCAAGGGGAGGCAGCTAACTATGGCTACACCTTC.

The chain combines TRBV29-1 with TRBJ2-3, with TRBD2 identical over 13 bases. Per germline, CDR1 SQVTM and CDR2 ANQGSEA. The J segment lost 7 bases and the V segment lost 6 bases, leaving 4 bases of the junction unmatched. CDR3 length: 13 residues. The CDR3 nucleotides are TGCAGCGTCTTGGGACTAGCGGGATATACGCAGTATTTT. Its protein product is CSVLGLAGYTQYF.

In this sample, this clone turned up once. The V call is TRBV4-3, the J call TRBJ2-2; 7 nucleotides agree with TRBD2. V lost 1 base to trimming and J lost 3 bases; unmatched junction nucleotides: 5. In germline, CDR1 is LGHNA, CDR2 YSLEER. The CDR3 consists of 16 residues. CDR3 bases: TGCGCCAGCAGCCAAGCAGCGGGAAAGGACACCGGGGAGCTGTTTTTT. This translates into CASSQAAGKDTGELFF.